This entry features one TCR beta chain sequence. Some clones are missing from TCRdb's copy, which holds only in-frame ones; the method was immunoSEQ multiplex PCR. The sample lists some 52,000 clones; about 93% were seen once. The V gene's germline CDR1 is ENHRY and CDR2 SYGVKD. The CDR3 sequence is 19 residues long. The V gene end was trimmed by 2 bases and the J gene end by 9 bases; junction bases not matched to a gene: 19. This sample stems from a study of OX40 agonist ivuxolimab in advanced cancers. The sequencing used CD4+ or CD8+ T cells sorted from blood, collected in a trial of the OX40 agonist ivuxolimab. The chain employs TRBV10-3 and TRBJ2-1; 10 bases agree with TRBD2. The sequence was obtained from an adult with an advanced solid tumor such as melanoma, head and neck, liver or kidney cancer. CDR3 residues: CAISEIYRLAGVGKGEQFF. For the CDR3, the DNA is TGTGCCATCAGTGAGATTTATAGGCTAGCGGGAGTCGGTAAGGGTGAGCAGTTCTTC.